The 20 T cell receptor beta chains presented below share a single source sample, sequenced in a study of blood T cells in healthy people across ages. It was with a sample-barcoded 5' primer and a J-beta primer mix that a second PCR of about 6 to 11 cycles was run. MiXCR was run by TCRdb on the 5' RACE reads, yielding one entry per CDR3 protein. The repertoire consists of 650,000 to 950,000 distinct CDR3 sequences, with more than 40% occurring once and the leading ten covering about 19%. The source material was blood. The receptors shown here come from a man between 60 and 75 years old in good health.

This clonotype appeared a few times. The gene calls are TRBV9 and TRBJ2-3, with D perhaps being TRBD1 or TRBD2 (5 bases each). From germline, CDR1 is SGDLS and CDR2 YYNGEE. Deletions cut 0 bases from V and 4 bases from J, with 12 bases between. This CDR3 region has 15 residues. The CDR3 sequence: CASSVGGKWADTQYF. CDR3 DNA: TGTGCCAGCAGCGTAGGGGGGAAATGGGCAGATACGCAGTATTTT.

V and J are TRBV21-1 and TRBJ2-1; the DNA was not used to check the table's D call, TRBD1. TRBV21-1 is a pseudogene segment. This CDR3 spans 15 amino acids. Here the CDR3 DNA reads TGTGCCAGCAGCAAAGTAAACAGGGAGAAGGATGAGCAGTTCTTC. This sequence encodes CASSKVNREKDEQFF.

This clonotype has only a few counts. An end of the junction differs from the germline gene, which may be a read error. This sequence joins TRBV7-2 and TRBJ1-2; 11 bases fit TRBD1. Germline V gives CDR1 SGHTA, CDR2 FQGNSA. The CDR3 totals 18 residues. The CDR3 DNA reads as TGTGCCAACAGCCCAGACCCCGGGACAGGGGGATACTACTATGGCTACACCTTC. It specifies CANSPDPGTGGYYYGYTF.

This clonotype was seen more than once but under ten times. The chain recombines TRBV7-2 with TRBJ1-2; D possibly corresponds to TRBD1 (6 bases). Germline CDR1 and CDR2: SGHTA and FQGNSA. The CDR3 is 15 residues long. Trimming took off 2 bases at V and 8 bases at J, with 18 bases between the two ends. The CDR3 loop is CASSLTPRGPYGYTF. Here the CDR3 DNA reads TGTGCCAGCAGCTTAACCCCCCGGGGGCCCTACGGCTACACCTTC.

This clonotype was counted only a few times. This chain uses TRBV3-1 with TRBJ2-3; tentative D call: TRBD2 (7 bases). Trimming pared 3 bases from V and 0 bases from J, leaving 13 bases between. Germline V lookup: CDR1 LGHDT, CDR2 YNNKEL (reference sequence). CDR3 size: 16 residues. The CDR3 reads CASSHLRGGSTDTQYF. CDR3 bases: TGTGCCAGCAGCCATCTAAGGGGGGGGAGCACAGATACGCAGTATTTT.

This clonotype was observed a few times. This chain connects TRBV4-3 to TRBJ2-5, with D possibly being TRBD1 (6 bases). Per the germline V gene, CDR1 is LGHNA and CDR2 is YSLEER. The CDR3 totals 13 residues. Trimming pared 2 bases from V and 4 bases from J, leaving 8 bases between. Here the CDR3 reads CASSQSRGETQYF. For the CDR3, the DNA is TGCGCCAGCAGCCAATCCAGGGGAGAGACCCAGTACTTC.

The V gene is TRBV12-3 or TRBV12-4, the J gene TRBJ2-1; 13 nucleotides align to TRBD2. V lost 6 bases, J lost 12 bases, and 11 bases stayed unmatched. This CDR3 contains 15 residues. This CDR3 is CASRLTSGGVVVQFF. CDR3 in DNA: TGTGCCAGCAGACTAACTAGCGGGGGGGTAGTTGTGCAGTTCTTC.

V is TRBV4-2 and J is TRBJ2-3, with TRBD2 matching 8 bases. The CDR3 runs 18 residues. The trim removed 0 bases at V and 5 bases at J, leaving 13 bases unmatched. From germline, CDR1 is LGHNA and CDR2 YNFKEQ. The CDR3 loop reads CASSQDFHRGGNRDTQYF. In nucleotides, the CDR3 is TGTGCCAGCAGCCAAGATTTTCACCGGGGGGGGAATAGAGATACGCAGTATTTT.

The V gene is TRBV3-1, the J gene TRBJ1-6; a possible D gene is TRBD1 (6 bases). Germline CDR1 and CDR2: LGHDT and YNNKEL (reference sequence). The CDR3 is 12 residues long. V lost 11 bases, J lost 9 bases, and 14 bases lay in between. The CDR3 protein is CACNLRGSPLHF. The CDR3 bases are TGTGCCTGCAACCTCAGGGGTTCACCCCTCCACTTT.

The CDR3 nucleotides read TGCAGTGCCAGAACTAGCGGGGGGGTCTACGAGCAGTACTTC. This sequence encodes CSARTSGGVYEQYF. V usage is TRBV20-1 and J usage is TRBJ2-7; 13 bases align to TRBD2. The CDR3 is made up of 14 amino acids. Germline CDR1 reads DFQATT; CDR2 reads SNEGSKA (reference sequence). V gave up 6 bases and J gave up 3 bases; unmatched junction bases: 5.

V gene TRBV25-1 combines with J gene TRBJ1-1, with D unresolved. This CDR3 comprises 16 residues. From germline, CDR1 is MGHDK and CDR2 SYGVNS. Trimming left V 6 bases short and J 1 base short, with 18 bases between. CDR3 coding DNA: TGTGCCAGCAGGGCCCCCGCCGGGCGCGCGAACACTGAAGCTTTCTTT. It codes for CASRAPAGRANTEAFF.

The chain links TRBV12-3 or TRBV12-4 to TRBJ2-1, with unresolved D. CDR3 length equals 14 residues. Trimming pared 7 bases from V and 6 bases from J, leaving 16 bases between. In DNA form, the CDR3 reads TGTGCCAGCACTCGAGCGTCCAGTGGCAATGAGCAGTTCTTC. Translation: CASTRASSGNEQFF.

The genes are TRBV4-3 and TRBJ2-7, with D unresolved. This CDR3 region has 14 residues. Germline V gene sequence: CDR1 LGHNA, CDR2 YSLEER. V was shortened by 1 base and J by 2 bases, with 9 bases between the two germline ends. CDR3 in amino acids: CASSQAQTTYEQYF. The DNA for the CDR3 is TGCGCCAGCAGCCAAGCCCAGACAACCTACGAGCAGTACTTC.

The chain carries TRBV5-1 and TRBJ1-2; D possibly corresponds to TRBD1 (6 bases). The CDR3 length is 13 residues. The germline gives CDR1 SGHRS, CDR2 YFSETQ. Between the trimmed V and J ends, which lost 3 bases and 4 bases, there was a span of 10 bases. Written as DNA, the CDR3 is TGCGCCAGCAGCTCCGCAGGGGTCTATGGCTACACCTTC. Its translation: CASSSAGVYGYTF.

The chain employs TRBV12-3 or TRBV12-4 and TRBJ2-7, with D unresolved. Trimming pared 1 base from V and 3 bases from J, leaving 10 bases between. This CDR3 comprises 14 residues. The DNA for the CDR3 is TGTGCCAGCAGTTTAGGCCCGGCACGCTACGAGCAGTACTTC. Protein: CASSLGPARYEQYF.

The chain combines TRBV11-2 with TRBJ2-2, with D possibly being TRBD1 (6 bases). Germline V gives CDR1 SGHAT, CDR2 FQNNGV. The ends were cut back, 5 bases at V and 0 bases at J, with 19 bases in the middle. This CDR3 is 18 amino acids long. The DNA for the CDR3 is TGTGCCAGCAGCCTTTGGACAGCTTCCAGCGCGAACACCGGGGAGCTGTTTTTT. Translating it yields CASSLWTASSANTGELFF. Full variable domain (remainder filled in from reference TRBV11-2 and TRBJ2-2): EAGVAQSPRYKIIEKRQSVAFWCNPISGHATLYWYQQILGQGPKLLIQFQNNGVVDDSQLPKDRFSAERLKGVDSTLKIQPAKLEDSAVYLCASSLWTASSANTGELFFGEGSRLTVL.

This chain connects TRBV12-3 or TRBV12-4 to TRBJ1-4; no clear D. V dropped 1 base and J dropped 10 bases, with 10 bases sitting between them. This CDR3 has 13 amino acids. CDR3 nucleotide sequence: TGTGCCAGCAGTTTAGGAGACTGGGGAAAACTGTTTTTT. Its translation is CASSLGDWGKLFF.

To note about this clonotype: A much bigger clone sits one base away, suggesting this may be a read error. The CDR3 bases are TGTGCCAGCATCTCGGACAGGAGGTACGAGCAGTACTTC. It yields the protein CASISDRRYEQYF. The chain recombines TRBV7-2 with TRBJ2-7; 7 nucleotides match TRBD1. Germline trimming cut 7 bases from V and 4 bases from J; bases unmatched to any gene: 7. The CDR3 loop spans 13 amino acids. Germline CDR1 is SGHTA and CDR2 is FQGNSA.

The V gene is TRBV12-3 or TRBV12-4, the J gene TRBJ2-1; TRBD1 matches at 10 bases. J gave up 5 bases and V 7 bases, and 11 bases lay outside the gene matches. CDR3 size: 16 residues. The CDR3 region has the DNA TGTGCCAGCACCTCTCGACGGACAGGGGGAAACAATGAGCAGTTCTTC. Protein product: CASTSRRTGGNNEQFF.

The genes are TRBV7-9 and TRBJ2-1, with TRBD1 identical over 11 bases. The CDR3 loop spans 12 amino acids. Germline V lookup: CDR1 SEHNR, CDR2 FQNEAQ (reference sequence). V shed 6 bases, J shed 15 bases, and the junction held 7 bases outside the gene matches. CDR3 in amino acids: CASRRTGGTRFF. In DNA form, the CDR3 reads TGTGCCAGCAGAAGGACAGGGGGCACCCGGTTCTTC.